The 28 T cell receptor beta chains below all came from one sample that was sequenced in a study of T-cell memory formation after mild COVID-19. TCRdb recomputed calls from the 5' RACE reads with MiXCR, one row per CDR3 protein. The sample lists more than 150,000 distinct CDR3 sequences; approximately 17% were seen once. Sequencing input: PBMCs or a T cell subset sorted from them (not recorded which). These receptors all come from a man between 18 and 29 years old who had mild COVID-19 (a few samples of this study predate the infection). Cell type and time point are not known.

The chain uses TRBV10-3 and TRBJ2-5; 9 bases line up with TRBD1. V dropped 3 bases and J dropped 2; count of bases not matched to a gene: 4. The germline CDR1 and CDR2 sequences are ENHRY and SYGVKD. The CDR3 is 15 amino acids. For the CDR3, the DNA is TGTGCCATCAGTGATCCGGGACAGGGACAAGAGACCCAGTACTTC. Translated, it gives CAISDPGQGQETQYF.

This clonotype has more than one count but fewer than ten. The rearrangement joins TRBV10-3 to TRBJ1-6; 10 positions match TRBD1. Trimming cost V 6 bases and J 8 bases; bases outside gene matches: 4. Germline CDR1 and CDR2: ENHRY and SYGVKD. CDR3 size: 14 residues. For the CDR3, the DNA is TGTGCCATCAGGACCGGGACAGGGGATTCACCCCTCCACTTT. Translated: CAIRTGTGDSPLHF.

The chain carries TRBV5-1 and TRBJ2-7; 7 nucleotides agree with TRBD1. Germline-derived CDR1 and CDR2 are SGHRS and YFSETQ. Unmatched junction bases numbered 5, after V lost 0 bases and J lost 2 bases. This CDR3 region has 15 residues. The CDR3 protein is CASSLGTGVAYEQYF. Written as DNA, the CDR3 is TGCGCCAGCAGCTTGGGTACAGGGGTGGCCTACGAGCAGTACTTC.

This clonotype appeared a few times. The chain recombines TRBV5-1 with TRBJ1-1; 9 bases map to TRBD1. The CDR3 totals 14 residues. J lost 8 bases, V lost 3 bases, and 8 bases had no gene match. Germline V gene sequence: CDR1 SGHRS, CDR2 YFSETQ. CDR3 nucleotide sequence: TGCGCCAGCAGCTCGCTACAGGGGGCGGCGGAAGCTTTCTTT. It yields the protein CASSSLQGAAEAFF.

This clonotype was observed many times. The chain combines TRBV7-2 with TRBJ2-1, with a weak D call TRBD2 (5 bases). Trimming left V 5 bases short and J 0 bases short, with 11 bases between. This CDR3 comprises 15 residues. Germline lookup yields CDR1 SGHTA and CDR2 FQGNSA. The CDR3 reads CASSRRGSSYNEQFF. The DNA of the CDR3 is TGTGCCAGCAGCCGCCGAGGGAGCTCCTACAATGAGCAGTTCTTC.

V and J are TRBV12-3 or TRBV12-4 and TRBJ2-7, with a tentative D call TRBD2 (6 bases). The CDR3 spans 13 residues. Trimming shortened V by 3 bases and J by 3 bases, and 9 bases separated the two germline ends. The CDR3 coding sequence is TGTGCCAGCAGTTTTGAGGGAGGCTACGAGCAGTACGTC. Protein: CASSFEGGYEQYV.

This clonotype has a handful of counts. V usage is TRBV30 and J usage is TRBJ2-2; 12 nucleotides agree with TRBD2. V lost 4 bases and J lost 4; bases outside the gene matches: 4. The germline gives CDR1 GTSNPN, CDR2 SVGIG (reference sequence). This CDR3 is 15 amino acids long. CDR3 sequence reads: CAWTLAGGPTGELFF. In nucleotides, the CDR3 is TGTGCCTGGACACTAGCGGGGGGACCCACCGGGGAGCTGTTTTTT.

This clonotype has more than one count but fewer than ten. The chain employs TRBV27 and TRBJ1-2; possibly TRBD1 for D (6 bases). V lost 6 bases, J lost 2 bases, and 16 bases lay in between. Germline V gene data show CDR1 as MNHEY and CDR2 as SMNVEV (reference sequence). The CDR3 totals 15 residues. CDR3 coding DNA: TGTGCCAGCAGGGGTCAACAGGGTCGGAACTATGGCTACACCTTC. This translates into CASRGQQGRNYGYTF.

This clonotype was picked up a small number of times. The rearrangement uses TRBV7-2 and TRBJ1-1; D is ambiguous. This CDR3 is 15 amino acids long. The germline V and J ends were trimmed by 3 bases and 2 bases, with 13 bases remaining between them. From germline, CDR1 is SGHTA and CDR2 FQGNSA. CDR3 sequence (DNA): TGTGCCAGCAGCTTTTGGAAAGGAGGAAACACTGAAGCTTTCTTT. This translates into CASSFWKGGNTEAFF.

This chain uses TRBV5-1 with TRBJ2-3; TRBD2 matches 7 bases. The trim removed 3 bases at V and 0 bases at J, leaving 7 bases unmatched. Looked up from germline, CDR1 is SGHRS and CDR2 is YFSETQ. The CDR3 extends over 16 amino acids. CDR3 DNA: TGCGCCAGCAGCTGGATAGCGGGTCACAGCACAGATACGCAGTATTTT. This encodes CASSWIAGHSTDTQYF.

This clonotype occurred a few times. CDR3 nucleotides: TGCAGCGTTGCTGGAAACGGGCAGCCCCAGCATTTT. Encoded protein: CSVAGNGQPQHF. This sequence joins TRBV29-1 and TRBJ1-5; D not certain. Trimming removed 4 bases from V and 7 bases from J, with 11 bases in between. The CDR3 covers 12 residues. Germline values: CDR1 SQVTM, CDR2 ANQGSEA. Complete variable domain (other parts from reference TRBV29-1 and TRBJ1-5): SAVISQKPSRDICQRGTSLTIQCQVDSQVTMMFWYRQQPGQSLTLIATANQGSEATYESGFVIDKFPISRPNLTFSTLTVSNMSPEDSSIYLCSVAGNGQPQHFGDGTRLSIL.

This chain connects TRBV6-2 or TRBV6-3 to TRBJ1-2, with TRBD1 as a possible D gene (6 bases). In germline, CDR1 is MNHEY, CDR2 SVGEGT. The V and J ends lost 6 bases and 3 bases respectively, with 14 bases between them. There are 14 residues in the CDR3. The CDR3 DNA sequence: TGTGCCAGCAGGATTTCAGGGGATTACTATGGCTACACCTTC. Encoded protein: CASRISGDYYGYTF.

The chain joins TRBV6-5 to TRBJ2-7; D unclear. The V end lost 6 bases, the J end lost 2 bases, and 11 bases lay between the germline ends. CDR1 and CDR2 from the germline V gene are MNHEY and SVGAGI. The CDR3 totals 13 residues. CDR3 nucleotides: TGTGCCAGCAGGTCACCGGTAACCTACGAGCAGTACGTC. It is translated as CASRSPVTYEQYV.

The V call is TRBV18, the J call TRBJ2-2, with 9 bases identical to TRBD2. The CDR3 sequence is 16 residues long. J lost 4 bases, V lost 3 bases, and 6 bases had no gene match. Germline CDR1 and CDR2: KGHSH and LQKENI. CDR3 sequence (DNA): TGTGCCAGCTCACCTTCCAGCGGGGGGCCCACCGGGGAGCTGTTTTTT. It yields the protein CASSPSSGGPTGELFF. Full variable domain (remainder filled in from reference TRBV18 and TRBJ2-2): NAGVMQNPRHLVRRRGQEARLRCSPMKGHSHVYWYRQLPEEGLKFMVYLQKENIIDESGMPKERFSAEFPKEGPSILRIQQVVRGDSAAYFCASSPSSGGPTGELFFGEGSRLTVL.

This chain connects TRBV20-1 to TRBJ1-1; possible D gene TRBD1, 6 bases. CDR1 and CDR2 from the germline V gene are DFQATT and SNEGSKA (reference sequence). The CDR3 contains 13 residues. V was pared by 4 bases and J by 1 base, with 10 bases between. For the CDR3, the DNA is TGCAGTGCTAAAAAGGACAGGAACACTGAAGCTTTCTTT. Protein product: CSAKKDRNTEAFF.

The chain carries TRBV20-1 and TRBJ1-3; no clear D. V was pared by 2 bases and J by 0 bases, with 8 bases between. Germline CDR1 is DFQATT and CDR2 is SNEGSKA (reference sequence). The CDR3 length is 14 residues. CDR3 in amino acids: CSARMSGSGNTIYF. The CDR3 DNA is TGCAGTGCTAGAATGAGTGGCTCTGGAAACACCATATATTTT.

The sample holds many counts of this clonotype. The CDR3 is CASSLDSTGELFF. CDR3 nucleotides: TGCGCCAGCAGCCTGGACAGCACCGGGGAGCTGTTTTTT. J is TRBJ2-2 and V is TRBV5-1; D may be TRBD1 (6 bases). CDR1 is SGHRS, CDR2 YFSETQ, per germline. Deletions cut 4 bases from V and 4 bases from J, with 8 bases between. This CDR3 contains 13 residues.

The J gene is TRBJ1-1, the V gene TRBV2; the D gene is possibly TRBD1 (6 bases). This CDR3 contains 17 residues. Germline loops: CDR1 SNHLY, CDR2 FYNNEI. The ends were cut back, 3 bases at V and 3 bases at J, with 20 bases in the middle. The CDR3 sequence is CASSDGPTGTQYTEAFF. The DNA of the CDR3 is TGTGCCAGCAGTGATGGGCCCACAGGGACCCAATACACTGAAGCTTTCTTT.

The gene calls are TRBV6-1 and TRBJ1-2; no definite D call. V gave up 1 base and J gave up 8 bases, with 8 bases separating them. CDR1 and CDR2 from the germline V gene are MNHNS and SASEGT. The length of the CDR3 is 12 residues. CDR3 nucleotides: TGTGCCAGCAGTGAAGGCCAGTTAGGCTACACCTTC. Translating it yields CASSEGQLGYTF.

This clonotype has at least ten counts. The chain recombines TRBV5-1 with TRBJ2-2; D is uncertain. V was shortened by 2 bases and J by 7 bases, with 12 bases between the two germline ends. This CDR3 has 14 amino acids. The germline V gene encodes CDR1 SGHRS and CDR2 YFSETQ. The CDR3 DNA follows: TGCGCCAGCAGCTTCGCGGACCCGTTCGGGGAGCTGTTTTTT. Its translation: CASSFADPFGELFF.

This clonotype was seen repeatedly, ten times or more. The V and J genes are TRBV7-6 and TRBJ2-1, with a tentative D call TRBD1 (6 bases). Trimming removed 3 bases from V and 4 bases from J, with 7 bases in between. The length of the CDR3 is 13 residues. CDR1 SGHVS and CDR2 FNYEAQ come from the germline V gene. This CDR3 is CASSLDRYNEQFF. The CDR3 region has the DNA TGTGCCAGCAGCTTGGACAGATACAATGAGCAGTTCTTC.

This chain connects TRBV7-2 to TRBJ2-2; no reliable D call. The CDR3 runs to 16 residues. Germline lookup yields CDR1 SGHTA and CDR2 FQGNSA. Trimming took off 6 bases at V and 6 bases at J, with 20 bases between the two ends. CDR3 in DNA: TGTGCCAGCAGGACACCGTCGGGCTCTTACGCCGGGGAGCTGTTTTTT. It codes for CASRTPSGSYAGELFF.

J is TRBJ1-1 and V is TRBV5-1; D remains unclear. Looked up from germline, CDR1 is SGHRS and CDR2 is YFSETQ. Trimming stripped 4 bases from V and 1 base from J, with 8 bases between. The CDR3 totals 13 residues. CDR3 sequence: CASSESPNTEAFF. DNA of the CDR3: TGCGCCAGCAGCGAATCACCGAACACTGAAGCTTTCTTT.

The rearrangement links TRBV7-9 to TRBJ1-5; TRBD1 is a possible D gene (5 bases). In germline, CDR1 is SEHNR, CDR2 FQNEAQ (reference sequence). V was shortened by 0 bases and J by 1 base, with 10 bases between the two germline ends. The CDR3 is 16 residues long. CDR3 sequence: CASSLAYGGSNQPQHF. The CDR3 region has the DNA TGTGCCAGCAGCTTAGCGTACGGGGGGAGCAATCAGCCCCAGCATTTT.

This clonotype came up a few times. The V and J genes are TRBV5-4 and TRBJ2-2; D possibly matches TRBD1 or TRBD2 (6 bases each). Trimming took 10 bases from V and 5 from J, leaving 15 bases between them. Germline CDR1 is SGHNT and CDR2 is YYREEE (reference sequence). There are 13 residues in the CDR3. The CDR3, as DNA: TGTGCCGGTGGAGGGGGGCCTACCGGGGAGCTGTTTTTT. Its translation: CAGGGGPTGELFF.

Only a few counts were recorded for this clonotype. The chain couples TRBV4-2 to TRBJ2-5, with D possibly matching TRBD2 (7 bases). The germline V and J ends were trimmed by 4 bases and 5 bases, with 23 bases remaining between them. This CDR3 spans 17 amino acids. The germline V gene has CDR1 LGHNA and CDR2 YNFKEQ. The CDR3, as DNA: TGTGCCAGCAGCCGAAAGGCGGGGGCATTGGGTTTGGAGACCCAGTACTTC. Translated, it gives CASSRKAGALGLETQYF.

The table lists this clonotype with a few counts. The rearrangement joins TRBV7-9 to TRBJ1-4; D gene ambiguous. Trimming pared 2 bases from V and 6 bases from J, leaving 16 bases between. The CDR3 is made up of 16 amino acids. Per germline, CDR1 SEHNR and CDR2 FQNEAQ (reference sequence). CDR3 bases: TGTGCCAGCAGCTTATGGTCAAGCACGGACTATGAAAAACTGTTTTTT. This sequence encodes CASSLWSSTDYEKLFF. Combining the CDR3 with reference TRBV7-9 and TRBJ1-4 gives the whole variable domain DTGVSQNPRHKITKRGQNVTFRCDPISEHNRLYWYRQTLGQGPEFLTYFQNEAQLEKSRLLSDRFSAERPKGSFSTLEIQRTEQGDSAMYLCASSLWSSTDYEKLFFGSGTQLSVL.

A single count supports this clonotype. This chain links TRBV7-8 with TRBJ1-3, with D unclear. CDR3 length equals 11 residues. The germline V and J ends were trimmed by 5 bases and 9 bases, with 8 bases remaining between them. Germline CDR1 is SGHVS and CDR2 is FQNEAQ. The CDR3 nucleotides are TGTGCCAGCAGCCCAGACCGCACCATATATTTT. Its translation is CASSPDRTIYF.